This T cell receptor (beta chain) emerged from a study of blood T cell repertoires in COVID-19. Whole-study context: Researchers got acute and convalescent COVID-19 samples from the United States, Italy and Spain.

V lost 4 bases to trimming and J lost 3 bases; unmatched junction nucleotides: 11. This CDR3 is built from 17 residues. The germline V gene has CDR1 PRHDT and CDR2 FYEKMQ (reference sequence). Authors' analysis steps: Estimated nucleated cell counts came from reference gene primer amplification. Sequencing used immunoSEQ multiplex PCR; TCRdb keeps in-frame clones, though not all of them. The V and J calls and the clone size are those of that table, but D and trimming were determined from the DNA. The table has about 370,000 clones, more than 75% seen once. The Seattle patients joined while their infection was active and were tracked longitudinally afterward.

The sequencing input was peripheral blood. The V call is TRBV13, the J call TRBJ2-7, with 11 bases fitting TRBD2. This receptor was identified in a young woman with COVID-19, enrolled during active disease. The CDR3 sequence: CASSSDVVAGGVYEQYF. The CDR3 DNA is TGTGCCAGCAGCTCGGATGTTGTAGCGGGAGGGGTCTACGAGCAGTACTTC.